This TCR beta chain was identified in a study of blood T cell repertoires in COVID-19 (dated by TCRdb to between 2020 and 2021). About the study as a whole: The collaborator samples originated in the United States, Italy and Spain and spanned the acute and convalescent phases of COVID-19. The prospective study material was composed of cDNA or gDNA derived from T cells, B-cell-depleted T cells, or PBMCs. Subjects who had been exposed to COVID-19, were actively infected with it, or had recovered from it provided the deeply sampled blood TCRbeta repertoires that made up the dataset. The repertoires were made available in a free public database intended to serve as a resource for research on the immune response to SARS-CoV-2. Samples came from the ongoing ImmuneRACE study (first 160 participants) plus 1,254 subjects from 6 global collaborators. The sample metadata nearly always contained a de-identified subject ID, COVID-19 status, age in years and sex. Where available, HLA class I and class II types were taken from metadata supplied by the sample provider and were not determined by assay-based typing.

Broad study findings and their caveats: The quantity of clinical and demographic metadata differed by source and by participant and was supplied without curation.

Per the germline V gene, MNHEY is the CDR1 and SVGEGT is the CDR2. V sheds 6 bases and J sheds 4 bases, leaving 16 bases between their ends. The CDR3 has 15 amino acids, counting the end cysteine and phenylalanine. The kept DNA is CDR3 alone, 45 bases in frame from the first base. At one collaborating source in Seattle, patients were enrolled during active infection and were followed longitudinally through the course of disease. Whole blood was collected in K2EDTA tubes by collaborating institutions according to the institutions' own protocols. For TCRbeta analysis, collaborators shipped samples in one of three forms: frozen whole blood, isolated PBMCs, or DNA extracted from either of those sample types. TCRbeta CDR3 regions were amplified from genomic DNA using the immunoSEQ Assay, a bias-controlled multiplex PCR. The study's processing was this. Nucleated cell counts per sample were estimated from amplification of reference gene primers within the assay. To quantify the absolute abundance of each unique TCRbeta CDR3 rearrangement, sequence reads were collapsed and filtered. For each sample, productive Simpson clonality was calculated by taking the square root of Simpson's diversity index across productive rearrangements. TCRdb retrieved this table from immuneACCESS and kept in-frame rearrangements only. Not all clones are present; in checked studies, unresolved V genes account for under half, and no reason is known for the remainder. V, J and clone size were drawn from that table, and D and trimming were deduced from the DNA. This sample lists about 170,000 clones; approximately 87% were detected once. The ten largest clonotypes hold approximately 11% of the sample.

About this clone itself: Its antigen is still unknown. Base qualities are not provided; no much larger clone lies one nucleotide away.

This receptor was identified in a woman aged 60-70 years with COVID-19, enrolled during active disease. The rearranged segments are TRBV6-2 or TRBV6-3 and TRBJ1-3; a tentative D call is TRBD1 (6 bases match). Sequencing was carried out using peripheral blood. CDR3 sequence: CASSFTAGAGNTIYF. Here is the DNA: TGTGCCAGCAGCTTTACGGCAGGGGCCGGAAACACCATATATTTT.